This T cell receptor (beta chain) was sequenced in a study of cytomegalovirus exposure and HLA in healthy donors. Overall study results and limits: Rare TCR sequences predominated, though certain public TCRs were found in many donors. Segments of the TCR beta V type were, in most cases, productive about 90% or about 30% of the time in an earlier analysis. Most likely, a cluster of highly shared sequence variants arose as a sequencing artifact. In vitro assays verified that a few CMV-associated chains recognized CMV antigens specifically.

Germline V CDR1 and CDR2: KGHSH, LQKENI. CDR3 length: 14 amino acids. Germline trimming cut 2 bases from V and 9 bases from J; bases unmatched to any gene: 9. A note on this clone: Its specificity is not known.

This PCR relied on a set of 60 Vbeta primers and 13 Jbeta primers. Profiling relied on immunoSEQ multiplex PCR, and the TCRdb table lists in-frame clones only, not all of them. Altogether fewer than 200,000 clones are present, 82% being singletons, with the ten largest covering around 1.5%. V is TRBV18 and J is TRBJ1-2; 7 bases line up with TRBD1. This sequence originates from a male donor in good health and CMV-seronegative. The sample consisted of PBMCs. This CDR3 reads CASSPEGAGRSYTF. As DNA, the CDR3 is TGTGCCAGCTCACCAGAGGGGGCGGGAAGGAGCTACACCTTC.